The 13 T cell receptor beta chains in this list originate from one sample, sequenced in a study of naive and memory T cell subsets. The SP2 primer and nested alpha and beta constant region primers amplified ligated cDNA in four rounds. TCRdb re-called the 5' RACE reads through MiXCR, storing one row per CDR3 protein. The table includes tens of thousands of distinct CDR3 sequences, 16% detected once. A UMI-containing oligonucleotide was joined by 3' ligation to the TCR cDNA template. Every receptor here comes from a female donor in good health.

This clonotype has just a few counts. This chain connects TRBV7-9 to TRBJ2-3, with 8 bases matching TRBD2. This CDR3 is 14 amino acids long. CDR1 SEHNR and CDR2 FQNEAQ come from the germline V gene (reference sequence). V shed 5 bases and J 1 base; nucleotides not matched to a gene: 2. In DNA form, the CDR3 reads TGTGCCAGCAGCCGGGAGGGACGCACAGATACGCAGTATTTT. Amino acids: CASSREGRTDTQYF.

The CDR3 is CASSKQGPHTEAFF. DNA of the CDR3: TGTGCCAGCAGTAAACAGGGTCCCCACACTGAAGCTTTCTTT. The chain is built from TRBV7-9 and TRBJ1-1; TRBD1 might be the D (6 bases). This CDR3 is 14 amino acids long. V was cut by 6 bases and J by 3 bases, with 14 bases left in between. The V gene's germline CDR1 is SEHNR and CDR2 FQNEAQ (reference sequence).

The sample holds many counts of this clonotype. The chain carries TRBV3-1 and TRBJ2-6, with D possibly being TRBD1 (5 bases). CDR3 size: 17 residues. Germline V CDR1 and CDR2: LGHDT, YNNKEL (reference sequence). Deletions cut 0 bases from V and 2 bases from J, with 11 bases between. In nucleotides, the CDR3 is TGTGCCAGCAGCCAAGATGTGTCAGGGCCTGGGGCCAACGTCCTGACTTTC. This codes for CASSQDVSGPGANVLTF.

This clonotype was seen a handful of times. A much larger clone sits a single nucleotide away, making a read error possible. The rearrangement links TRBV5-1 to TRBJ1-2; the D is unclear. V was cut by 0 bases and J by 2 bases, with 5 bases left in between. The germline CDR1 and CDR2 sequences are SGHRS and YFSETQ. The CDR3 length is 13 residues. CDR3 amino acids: CASSLDRNYGYTF. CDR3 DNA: TGCGCCAGCAGCTTGGACAGAAACTATGGCTACACCTTC.

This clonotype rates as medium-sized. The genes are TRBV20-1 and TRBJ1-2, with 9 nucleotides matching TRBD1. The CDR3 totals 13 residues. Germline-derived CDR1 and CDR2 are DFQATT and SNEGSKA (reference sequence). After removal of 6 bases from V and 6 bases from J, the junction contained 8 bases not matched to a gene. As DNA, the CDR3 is TGCAGTGCGAGGGGGGACAGGGTCGATGGCTACACCTTC. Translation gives CSARGDRVDGYTF.

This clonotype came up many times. CDR3 sequence: CASSFDSADTDTQYF. CDR3 DNA sequence: TGTGCCAGCAGTTTTGACTCCGCAGACACAGATACGCAGTATTTT. The chain links TRBV5-5 to TRBJ2-3; D is uncertain. The CDR3 totals 15 residues. Trimming took 5 bases from V and 2 from J, leaving 15 bases between them. Germline values: CDR1 SGHKS, CDR2 YYEKEE (reference sequence).

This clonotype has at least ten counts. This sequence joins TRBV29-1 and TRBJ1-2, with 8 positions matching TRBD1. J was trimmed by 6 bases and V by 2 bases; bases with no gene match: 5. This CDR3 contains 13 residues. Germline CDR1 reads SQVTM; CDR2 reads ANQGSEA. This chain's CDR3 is CSVETGGGNGYTF. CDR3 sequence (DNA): TGCAGCGTTGAAACAGGGGGTGGGAATGGCTACACCTTC. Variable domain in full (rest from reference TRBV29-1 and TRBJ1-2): SAVISQKPSRDICQRGTSLTIQCQVDSQVTMMFWYRQQPGQSLTLIATANQGSEATYESGFVIDKFPISRPNLTFSTLTVSNMSPEDSSIYLCSVETGGGNGYTFGSGTRLTVV.

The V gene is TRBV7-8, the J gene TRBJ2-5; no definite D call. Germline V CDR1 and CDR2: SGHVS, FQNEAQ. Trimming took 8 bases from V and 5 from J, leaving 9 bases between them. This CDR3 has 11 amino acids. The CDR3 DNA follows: TGTGCCAGCGTACGGTGGGAGACCCAGTACTTC. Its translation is CASVRWETQYF.

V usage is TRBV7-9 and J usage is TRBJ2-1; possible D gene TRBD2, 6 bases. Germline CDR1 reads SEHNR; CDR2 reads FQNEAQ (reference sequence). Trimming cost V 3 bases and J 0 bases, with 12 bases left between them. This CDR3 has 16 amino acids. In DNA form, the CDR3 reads TGTGCCAGCAGCTTCGGCGGGGCAACCTCCTACAATGAGCAGTTCTTC. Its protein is CASSFGGATSYNEQFF.

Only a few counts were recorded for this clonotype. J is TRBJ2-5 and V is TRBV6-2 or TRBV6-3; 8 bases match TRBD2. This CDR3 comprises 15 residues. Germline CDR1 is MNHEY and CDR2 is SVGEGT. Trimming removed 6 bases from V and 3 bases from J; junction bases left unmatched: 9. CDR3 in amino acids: CASSGRGTAKETQYF. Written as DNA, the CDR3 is TGTGCCAGCAGCGGGAGGGGGACTGCGAAAGAGACCCAGTACTTC.

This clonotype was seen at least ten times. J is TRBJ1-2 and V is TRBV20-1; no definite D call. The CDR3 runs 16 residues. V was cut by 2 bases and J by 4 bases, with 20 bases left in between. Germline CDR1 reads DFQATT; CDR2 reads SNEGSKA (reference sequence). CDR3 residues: CSARYLASWGSYGYTF. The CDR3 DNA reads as TGCAGTGCTAGATACTTAGCGAGTTGGGGAAGCTATGGCTACACCTTC.

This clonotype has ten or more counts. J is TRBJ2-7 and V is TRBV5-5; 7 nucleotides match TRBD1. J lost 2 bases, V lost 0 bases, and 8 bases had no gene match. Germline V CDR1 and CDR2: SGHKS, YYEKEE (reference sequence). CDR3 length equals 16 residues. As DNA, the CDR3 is TGTGCCAGCAGCTTGGGTACAGGACAGGCTACCTACGAGCAGTACTTC. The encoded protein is CASSLGTGQATYEQYF.

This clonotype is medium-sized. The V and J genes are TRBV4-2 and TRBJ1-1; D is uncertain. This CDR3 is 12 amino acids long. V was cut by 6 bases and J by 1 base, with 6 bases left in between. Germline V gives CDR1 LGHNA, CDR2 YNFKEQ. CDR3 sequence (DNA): TGTGCCAGCAGGGCCTCGAACACTGAAGCTTTCTTT. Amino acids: CASRASNTEAFF.